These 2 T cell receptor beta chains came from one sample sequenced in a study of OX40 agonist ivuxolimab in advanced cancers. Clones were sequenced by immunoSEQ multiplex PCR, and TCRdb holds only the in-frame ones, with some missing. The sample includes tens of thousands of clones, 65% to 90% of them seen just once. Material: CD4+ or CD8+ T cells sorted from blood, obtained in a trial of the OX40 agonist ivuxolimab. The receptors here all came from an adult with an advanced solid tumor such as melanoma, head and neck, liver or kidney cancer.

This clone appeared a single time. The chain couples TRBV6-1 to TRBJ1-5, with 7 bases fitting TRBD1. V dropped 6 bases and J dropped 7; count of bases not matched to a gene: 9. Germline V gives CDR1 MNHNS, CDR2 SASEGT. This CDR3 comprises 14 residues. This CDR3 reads CASREGQWNQPQHF. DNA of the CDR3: TGTGCCAGCAGGGAGGGACAGTGGAACCAGCCCCAGCATTTT.

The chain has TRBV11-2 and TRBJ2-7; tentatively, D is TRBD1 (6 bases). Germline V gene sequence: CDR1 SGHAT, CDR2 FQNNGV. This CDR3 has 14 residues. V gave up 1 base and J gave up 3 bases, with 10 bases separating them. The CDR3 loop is CASSLGQGHYEQYF. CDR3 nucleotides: TGTGCCAGCAGCTTAGGTCAGGGGCACTACGAGCAGTACTTC.